A selection of T cell receptor beta chains follows, all from one sample in a study of CD8 T cells in Susac syndrome. TCRdb processed the immunoSEQ multiplex PCR reads anew with MiXCR; each CDR3 protein has one entry. The data show a few hundred thousand distinct CDR3 sequences, approximately 85% seen once. Sequences were obtained from CD8+ T cells from PBMCs. The receptors shown here come from a human donor with multiple sclerosis. CDR3s include the opening cysteine and the closing phenylalanine or tryptophan. The D gene is left open where the match is weak. A row's size may be missing; if present it is once, few, many or a size class.

CDR3aa: CASSSIKNTRTYEQYF
CDR3nt: TGTGCCAGCAGTTCTATAAAGAACACTAGGACCTACGAGCAGTACTTC
d_gene: .
v_gene: TRBV27
len: 16
j_gene: TRBJ2-7
abundance: .

CDR3aa: CASSPIAGVYEQFF
CDR3nt: TGTGCCAGCAGCCCTATAGCGGGAGTCTATGAGCAGTTCTTC
d_gene: TRBD2
v_gene: TRBV6-1
len: 14
j_gene: TRBJ2-1
abundance: .

CDR3aa: CASSDYYEQYF
CDR3nt: TGTGCCAGCAGCGATTATTACGAGCAGTACTTC
d_gene: .
v_gene: TRBV6-5
len: 11
j_gene: TRBJ2-7
abundance: few

CDR3aa: CASSLEASGSTDTQYF
CDR3nt: TGCGCCAGCAGCTTGGAGGCTAGCGGAAGCACAGATACGCAGTATTTT
d_gene: TRBD2
v_gene: TRBV5-1
len: 16
j_gene: TRBJ2-3
abundance: once

CDR3aa: CASSQDNAGTGELFF
CDR3nt: TGTGCCAGCAGCCAAGATAACGCGGGCACCGGGGAGCTGTTTTTT
d_gene: .
v_gene: TRBV3-1
len: 15
j_gene: TRBJ2-2
abundance: few

CDR3aa: CASSFGTNTGELFF
CDR3nt: TGTGCCAGCAGTTTTGGAACGAACACCGGGGAGCTGTTTTTT
d_gene: .
v_gene: TRBV12-3/TRBV12-4
len: 14
j_gene: TRBJ2-2
abundance: .

CDR3aa: CATAGTDTQYF
CDR3nt: TGTGCCACCGCGGGGACAGATACGCAGTATTTT
d_gene: .
v_gene: TRBV15
len: 11
j_gene: TRBJ2-3
abundance: .

CDR3aa: CASSYPNGPLRGYTF
CDR3nt: TGTGCCAGCAGTTATCCTAACGGGCCCCTTAGAGGCTACACCTTC
d_gene: .
v_gene: TRBV28
len: 15
j_gene: TRBJ1-2
abundance: .

CDR3aa: CASSQDFDRSQHF
CDR3nt: TGCGCCAGCAGCCAAGATTTCGACCGGTCCCAGCATTTT
d_gene: .
v_gene: TRBV4-3
len: 13
j_gene: TRBJ1-5
abundance: .

CDR3aa: CASSLGTAGRVYEQYF
CDR3nt: TGTGCCAGCAGCTTAGGGACAGCTGGTAGGGTCTACGAGCAGTACTTC
d_gene: .
v_gene: TRBV11-2
len: 16
j_gene: TRBJ2-7
abundance: .

CDR3aa: CASRQPEETQYF
CDR3nt: TGTGCCAGCAGACAGCCCGAAGAGACCCAGTACTTC
d_gene: .
v_gene: TRBV6-2/TRBV6-3
len: 12
j_gene: TRBJ2-5
abundance: .

CDR3aa: CASSLVNQNIQYF
CDR3nt: TGCGCCAGCAGCCTGGTCAACCAAAACATTCAGTACTTC
d_gene: .
v_gene: TRBV5-1
len: 13
j_gene: TRBJ2-4
abundance: .

CDR3aa: CASSYSRGGSTDTQYF
CDR3nt: TGTGCCAGCAGTTACTCAAGGGGAGGGAGCACAGATACGCAGTATTTT
d_gene: TRBD2
v_gene: TRBV6-2/TRBV6-3
len: 16
j_gene: TRBJ2-3
abundance: .

CDR3aa: CASSSDRMSSYEQYF
CDR3nt: TGTGCCAGCAGTTCGGACAGGATGAGCTCCTACGAGCAGTACTTC
d_gene: TRBD1
v_gene: TRBV6-2/TRBV6-3
len: 15
j_gene: TRBJ2-7
abundance: .

CDR3aa: CASSPNSGQGPPGAEAFF
CDR3nt: TGTGCCAGCAGTCCAAATAGCGGACAGGGACCCCCCGGGGCTGAAGCTTTCTTT
d_gene: TRBD1
v_gene: TRBV28
len: 18
j_gene: TRBJ1-1
abundance: .

CDR3aa: CASSLYIQFYEQYF
CDR3nt: TGTGCCAGCAGCTTGTATATCCAATTCTACGAGCAGTACTTC
d_gene: .
v_gene: TRBV5-6
len: 14
j_gene: TRBJ2-7
abundance: .

CDR3aa: CASSQTQVNEKLFF
CDR3nt: TGCGCCAGCAGCCAAACACAGGTTAATGAAAAACTGTTTTTT
d_gene: .
v_gene: TRBV4-1
len: 14
j_gene: TRBJ1-4
abundance: .

CDR3aa: CASSQAKGGSSGANVLTF
CDR3nt: TGCGCCAGCAGCCAAGCGAAAGGGGGCTCTTCTGGGGCCAACGTCCTGACTTTC
d_gene: TRBD1
v_gene: TRBV4-3
len: 18
j_gene: TRBJ2-6
abundance: .

CDR3aa: CASSRDVLEQFF
CDR3nt: TGTGCCAGCAGCAGAGACGTACTGGAGCAGTTCTTC
d_gene: .
v_gene: TRBV14
len: 12
j_gene: TRBJ2-1
abundance: once

CDR3aa: CASSFPGQGSFTQYF
CDR3nt: TGTGCCAGCAGCTTTCCGGGACAGGGCTCCTTTACGCAGTATTTT
d_gene: TRBD1
v_gene: TRBV11-3
len: 15
j_gene: TRBJ2-3
abundance: .

CDR3aa: CASSHVRRANGYTF
CDR3nt: TGTGCCAGCTCTCATGTTCGTAGGGCTAATGGCTACACCTTC
d_gene: .
v_gene: TRBV18
len: 14
j_gene: TRBJ1-2
abundance: .

CDR3aa: CASRDTGSGEGYTF
CDR3nt: TGTGCCAGCAGGGACACAGGGAGCGGAGAAGGCTACACCTTC
d_gene: .
v_gene: TRBV2
len: 14
j_gene: TRBJ1-2
abundance: once

CDR3aa: CASSLGTGVDGYTF
CDR3nt: TGTGCCAGCAGCTTAGGGACAGGGGTGGATGGCTACACCTTC
d_gene: TRBD1
v_gene: TRBV7-2
len: 14
j_gene: TRBJ1-2
abundance: .

CDR3aa: CASSLRGAFF
CDR3nt: TGTGCCAGCAGCCTTCGGGGGGCTTTCTTT
d_gene: .
v_gene: TRBV5-8
len: 10
j_gene: TRBJ1-1
abundance: .

CDR3aa: CASYPEPGSSYNEQFF
CDR3nt: TGCGCCAGCTACCCCGAACCGGGGAGCTCCTACAATGAGCAGTTCTTC
d_gene: .
v_gene: TRBV4-1
len: 16
j_gene: TRBJ2-1
abundance: .

CDR3aa: CASSLTSGDSPLHF
CDR3nt: TGTGCCAGCAGTTTAACCTCAGGGGATTCACCCCTCCACTTT
d_gene: .
v_gene: TRBV6-5
len: 14
j_gene: TRBJ1-6
abundance: .

CDR3aa: CASSPYGLGKDTGELFF
CDR3nt: TGTGCCAGCAGCCCGTACGGACTGGGGAAGGACACCGGGGAGCTGTTTTTT
d_gene: .
v_gene: TRBV4-2
len: 17
j_gene: TRBJ2-2
abundance: .

CDR3aa: CASSLFRGTEAFF
CDR3nt: TGTGCCAGCAGCCTCTTCCGGGGCACTGAAGCTTTCTTT
d_gene: .
v_gene: TRBV6-5
len: 13
j_gene: TRBJ1-1
abundance: .

CDR3aa: CSVVSAVNLRLGEAFF
CDR3nt: TGCAGCGTTGTCTCGGCAGTAAACCTCCGTCTGGGTGAAGCTTTCTTT
d_gene: .
v_gene: TRBV29-1
len: 16
j_gene: TRBJ1-1
abundance: .

CDR3aa: CASRELAGGPHNEQFF
CDR3nt: TGTGCCAGCAGGGAACTAGCGGGAGGGCCCCACAATGAGCAGTTCTTC
d_gene: TRBD2
v_gene: TRBV6-1
len: 16
j_gene: TRBJ2-1
abundance: .

CDR3aa: CASSLGVGNEQYF
CDR3nt: TGCGCCAGCAGCTTGGGAGTCGGTAACGAGCAGTACTTC
d_gene: .
v_gene: TRBV5-1
len: 13
j_gene: TRBJ2-7
abundance: few

CDR3aa: CASSLLAGRYNEQFF
CDR3nt: TGTGCCAGCAGCCTGCTAGCGGGAAGGTACAATGAGCAGTTCTTC
d_gene: TRBD2
v_gene: TRBV7-4
len: 15
j_gene: TRBJ2-1
abundance: .

CDR3aa: CASSYSQREDGELFF
CDR3nt: TGTGCCAGCAGTTACTCCCAGCGGGAGGACGGGGAGCTGTTTTTT
d_gene: TRBD2
v_gene: TRBV6-5
len: 15
j_gene: TRBJ2-2
abundance: once

CDR3aa: CASSSIAGGQYF
CDR3nt: TGTGCCAGCAGCTCAATAGCGGGAGGGCAGTATTTT
d_gene: TRBD2
v_gene: TRBV11-2
len: 12
j_gene: TRBJ2-3
abundance: .

CDR3aa: CASRSGSGWTQYF
CDR3nt: TGTGCCAGCAGGTCGGGGTCGGGATGGACCCAGTACTTC
d_gene: .
v_gene: TRBV28
len: 13
j_gene: TRBJ2-5
abundance: .